The 18 T cell receptor beta chains in this list originate from one sample, sequenced in a study of blood T cells in healthy people across ages. A second PCR, run for roughly 7 to 12 cycles, used a sample-barcoded 5' primer plus a J-beta primer mix. TCRdb re-called the 5' RACE reads with MiXCR, one entry per CDR3 protein. Among about 1,400,000 distinct CDR3 sequences listed, 42% were seen once. Material for sequencing was blood. Receptor source: a woman in her late teens or twenties in good health.

V gene TRBV5-8 combines with J gene TRBJ1-2; D call uncertain. Germline V gives CDR1 SGHTS, CDR2 YDEGEE. V gave up 2 bases and J gave up 8 bases, with 13 bases separating them. The CDR3 covers 13 residues. CDR3 bases: TGTGCCAGCAGCTTTTCGGTTCCGGGCGGCTACACCTTC. The encoded protein is CASSFSVPGGYTF.

The CDR3 nucleotides read TGCAGCGTTGTCTTAGGGGGCGCGGATCAGCCCCAGCATTTT. It encodes CSVVLGGADQPQHF. V and J are TRBV29-1 and TRBJ1-5, with TRBD1 identical over 7 bases. Germline lookup yields CDR1 SQVTM and CDR2 ANQGSEA. J lost 5 bases, V lost 4 bases, and 8 bases had no gene match. The CDR3 totals 14 residues.

The rearrangement uses TRBV4-1 and TRBJ2-5; 13 nucleotides agree with TRBD2. Germline trimming cut 1 base from V and 5 bases from J; bases unmatched to any gene: 7. The length of the CDR3 is 17 residues. Germline loops: CDR1 MGHRA, CDR2 YSYEKL. Here the CDR3 reads CASSQGTSGGARETQYF. The CDR3, as DNA: TGCGCCAGCAGCCAAGGAACTAGCGGGGGGGCACGTGAGACCCAGTACTTC.

The chain has TRBV7-9 and TRBJ2-5; no clear D. Trimming stripped 0 bases from V and 11 bases from J, with 13 bases between. CDR1 is SEHNR, CDR2 FQNEAQ, per germline (reference sequence). The CDR3 is 13 amino acids. CDR3 sequence: CASSLAGPPEQYF. For the CDR3, the DNA is TGTGCCAGCAGCTTAGCCGGGCCCCCTGAGCAGTACTTC.

Regarding this clonotype: A single base separates this from a much larger clone, so it may be a read error. This CDR3 reads CASRREFTDTQYF. In DNA form, the CDR3 reads TGTGCCAGCAGGCGGGAGTTCACAGATACGCAGTATTTT. The genes are TRBV25-1 and TRBJ2-3; 7 bases are a match to TRBD2. The CDR3 is 13 amino acids. The J segment lost 2 bases and the V segment lost 6 bases, leaving 2 bases of the junction unmatched. Germline assignment: CDR1 MGHDK and CDR2 SYGVNS.

A few counts support this clonotype. The gene calls are TRBV27 and TRBJ2-3, with D perhaps TRBD2 (6 bases). This CDR3 comprises 16 residues. From germline, CDR1 is MNHEY and CDR2 SMNVEV (reference sequence). Trimming shortened V by 3 bases and J by 5 bases, and 18 bases separated the two germline ends. This CDR3 is CASSLVGGLSGDTQYF. As DNA, the CDR3 is TGTGCCAGCAGTTTGGTCGGAGGACTATCGGGAGATACGCAGTATTTT.

This clonotype was observed a few times. The chain joins TRBV5-6 to TRBJ2-6; no definite D call. V gave up 0 bases and J gave up 3 bases, with 7 bases separating them. Germline values: CDR1 SGHDT, CDR2 YYEEEE. The length of the CDR3 is 15 residues. CDR3 amino acids: CASSLGVGGANVLTF. The DNA of the CDR3 is TGTGCCAGCAGCTTGGGCGTAGGTGGGGCCAACGTCCTGACTTTC.

The chain links TRBV7-2 to TRBJ2-1; D not resolved. The J call may not be correct, given that the DNA end is closer to TRBJ2-7. CDR3 length: 15 residues. The germline gives CDR1 SGHTA, CDR2 FQGNSA. In DNA form, the CDR3 reads TGTGCCAGCAGCTTAGGTCGGATCTCCTACAATGAGCAGTACTTC. Amino acids: CASSLGRISYNEQYF.

This clonotype has just a few counts. J is TRBJ1-2 and V is TRBV4-2, with 9 bases matching TRBD1. The CDR3 is 14 residues long. J gave up 5 bases and V 0 bases, and 1 base lay outside the gene matches. Germline-derived CDR1 and CDR2 are LGHNA and YNFKEQ. CDR3 nucleotide sequence: TGTGCCAGCAGCCAAGACGGGACAGGGTATGGCTACACCTTC. This codes for CASSQDGTGYGYTF.

A few counts support this clonotype. V and J are TRBV15 and TRBJ2-7; the D gene could be TRBD1 or TRBD2 (5 bases each). This CDR3 has 15 residues. V was cut by 5 bases and J by 5 bases, with 19 bases left in between. Germline V gene lookup returns CDR1 LNHNV and CDR2 YYDKDF (reference sequence). CDR3 DNA: TGTGCCACCAGCGTTGGGACCACGAAGGGAGACGAGCAGTACTTC. Its translation is CATSVGTTKGDEQYF.

Ten or more counts support this clonotype. A junction end diverges from the germline sequence, so it may reflect a read error. The V and J genes are TRBV10-3 and TRBJ2-7; D remains unclear. This CDR3 has 11 residues. Germline V lookup: CDR1 ENHRY, CDR2 SYGVKD. The CDR3 bases are TGTGCCATCAGTGAGTCCTCCGAGCAGTACTTC. This translates into CAISESSEQYF.

The rearrangement joins TRBV15 to TRBJ2-1, with D tentatively TRBD1 (5 bases). Germline lookup yields CDR1 LNHNV and CDR2 YYDKDF (reference sequence). V dropped 5 bases and J dropped 9 bases, with 17 bases sitting between them. The CDR3 spans 14 residues. The CDR3 is CATSGAVRATEQFF. As DNA, the CDR3 is TGTGCCACCAGCGGGGCGGTCAGGGCGACTGAGCAGTTCTTC.

This clonotype showed up just a few times. The V and J genes are TRBV9 and TRBJ2-3; D call uncertain. CDR1 is SGDLS, CDR2 YYNGEE, per germline. CDR3 size: 15 residues. The ends were cut back, 0 bases at V and 1 base at J, with 9 bases in the middle. CDR3 DNA sequence: TGTGCCAGCAGCGTAGAGGATAGACGCACAGATACGCAGTATTTT. This translates into CASSVEDRRTDTQYF.

This clonotype was observed a handful of times. The gene calls are TRBV7-2 and TRBJ2-1, with D perhaps matching TRBD2 (6 bases). The DNA matches TRBJ2-7 better at its end, which makes the J call doubtful. Germline-derived CDR1 and CDR2 are SGHTA and FQGNSA. The length of the CDR3 is 15 residues. For the CDR3, the DNA is TGTGCCAGCAGCTTACTGGGACTGTCCTACAATGAGCAGTACTTC. Translated, it gives CASSLLGLSYNEQYF.

This clonotype was seen only once. The V call is TRBV20-1, the J call TRBJ2-1; 12 positions match TRBD2. The V and J ends lost 5 bases and 9 bases, in that order; junction bases with no gene match: 8. Germline-derived CDR1 and CDR2 are DFQATT and SNEGSKA (reference sequence). CDR3 length: 14 residues. CDR3 protein: CSASGLAGIGEQFF. CDR3 in DNA: TGCAGTGCTTCCGGACTAGCGGGAATAGGTGAGCAGTTCTTC.

The count of this clonotype is one. J is TRBJ2-7 and V is TRBV15, with TRBD2 identical over 14 bases. Germline trimming cut 1 base from V and 3 bases from J; bases unmatched to any gene: 8. The CDR3 is made up of 18 amino acids. Germline lookup yields CDR1 LNHNV and CDR2 YYDKDF (reference sequence). The CDR3, as DNA: TGTGCCACCAGCAGAGGCCGGGGACTAGCGGGAGCGCTCTACGAGCAGTACTTC. Its protein product is CATSRGRGLAGALYEQYF.

The rearrangement joins TRBV4-1 to TRBJ2-1, with 11 bases matching TRBD2. There are 16 residues in the CDR3. J was trimmed by 15 bases and V by 0 bases; bases with no gene match: 13. Germline V CDR1 and CDR2: MGHRA, YSYEKL. The CDR3: CASSQDRTSGSFGLFF. Written as DNA, the CDR3 is TGCGCCAGCAGCCAAGATCGAACTAGCGGGAGCTTCGGGCTGTTCTTC.

This chain connects TRBV29-1 to TRBJ1-1; D remains unclear. Germline V gene data show CDR1 as SQVTM and CDR2 as ANQGSEA. The V gene lost 2 bases and the J gene lost 1 base, with 8 bases spanning the gap. The CDR3 is 13 amino acids. The CDR3 spells CSVEIPQNTEAFF. The CDR3 DNA reads TGCAGCGTTGAAATCCCACAGAACACTGAAGCTTTCTTT.